What follows are 5 T cell receptor beta chains derived from one specimen sequenced in a study of vaccination and CD4 T cells after COVID-19. Their target antigens are unknown. Treatment: approximately 10-day PBMC culture with coronavirus spike peptide pools or control peptides (ViraFEST assay). An Oncomine TCR Beta short-read assay was used to sequence the DNA from cultured CD4+ T cells. TCRdb processed the PCR reads anew with MiXCR; each CDR3 protein has one entry. The sample lists over 15,000 distinct CDR3 sequences, roughly 50% seen once, with over 12% in the top ten. Sequenced: CD4+ T cells from blood, cultured in vitro. Every receptor here comes from a human donor who had recovered from COVID-19.

The chain carries TRBV5-1 and TRBJ2-7, with 7 bases that match TRBD1. Germline V gives CDR1 SGHRS, CDR2 YFSETQ. This CDR3 has 16 amino acids. Germline trimming cut 4 bases from V and 0 bases from J; bases unmatched to any gene: 10. The CDR3 DNA reads as TGCGCCAGCAGCGCCCGGGACAGCTTTTACTCCTACGAGCAGTACTTC. Translating gives CASSARDSFYSYEQYF.

This clonotype was found a few times. The chain uses TRBV7-6 and TRBJ2-7; TRBD1 or TRBD2 may be the D gene (6 bases each). This CDR3 has 13 residues. Germline CDR1 and CDR2: SGHVS and FNYEAQ. V lost 3 bases, J lost 5 bases, and 11 bases lay in between. As DNA, the CDR3 is TGTGCCAGCAGCTTGTTAGGGGGGAACGAGCAGTACTTC. Translating gives CASSLLGGNEQYF.

The V gene is TRBV20-1, the J gene TRBJ2-7; TRBD1 agrees at 7 bases. Germline CDR1 and CDR2: DFQATT and SNEGSKA (reference sequence). V lost 6 bases and J lost 4; bases outside the gene matches: 6. The CDR3 is 12 amino acids. CDR3 nucleotide sequence: TGCAGTGCCCAGACAGGGCTATACGAGCAGTACTTC. Translation: CSAQTGLYEQYF.

The V and J genes are TRBV6-1 and TRBJ2-1; 11 positions match TRBD2. Germline V gene data show CDR1 as MNHNS and CDR2 as SASEGT. Germline trimming cut 1 base from V and 8 bases from J; bases unmatched to any gene: 4. The CDR3 totals 15 residues. The CDR3 region is CASSEGLAGFDEQFF. The CDR3 DNA follows: TGTGCCAGCAGTGAAGGACTAGCGGGATTCGATGAGCAGTTCTTC.

The chain couples TRBV6-1 to TRBJ1-2; 9 bases are a match to TRBD1. There are 16 residues in the CDR3. V was clipped by 6 bases and J by 5 bases; unmatched bases: 13. CDR1 MNHNS and CDR2 SASEGT come from the germline V gene. The DNA of the CDR3 is TGTGCCAGCAGGGGGACAGGGAGGTGGGCCTTATATGGCTACACCTTC. Amino acids: CASRGTGRWALYGYTF.